A selection of T cell receptor beta chains follows, all from one sample in a study of T-cell reconstitution after alpha-beta-depleted transplantation in children. Using its own MiXCR run on the PCR reads, TCRdb lists one record per CDR3 protein. The sample has 200,000 to 300,000 distinct CDR3 sequences; about 11% are singletons. This specimen was PBMCs from the stem cell graft donor, taken from the stem cell graft. The receptor source for this set is a human donor who donated a stem cell graft to a child with acute lymphoblastic leukemia. CDR3s include the opening cysteine and the closing phenylalanine or tryptophan. The D gene is left open where the match is weak. Part of the rows lack a size; the others show once, few, many or a class for expanded clones.

CDR3 length	clone size	D gene	V gene	J gene	CDR3 protein	CDR3 DNA
14	many	TRBD1	TRBV11-3	TRBJ2-3	CASSKDRGTDTQYF	TGTGCCAGCAGCAAGGACAGGGGAACAGATACGCAGTATTTT
14	few	TRBD2	TRBV5-1	TRBJ2-1	CASSFGRGGYEQFF	TGCGCCAGCAGCTTTGGGAGGGGCGGCTATGAGCAGTTCTTC
15	many	TRBD2	TRBV27	TRBJ2-7	CASSLAGATVHEQYF	TGTGCCAGCAGTTTGGCGGGAGCGACTGTCCACGAGCAGTACTTC
15	many	NA	TRBV5-1	TRBJ1-1	CASSLRGELNTEAFF	TGCGCCAGCAGCTTACGGGGCGAGCTGAACACTGAAGCTTTCTTT
15	many	TRBD1	TRBV5-1	TRBJ1-2	CASSLGDRTGWGYTF	TGCGCCAGCAGCTTGGGGGACAGGACCGGCTGGGGCTACACCTTC
16	NA	TRBD1	TRBV4-2	TRBJ2-7	CASSQEGTGVSYEQYF	TGTGCCAGCAGCCAAGAGGGGACAGGGGTATCCTACGAGCAGTACTTC
13	many	NA	TRBV20-1	TRBJ2-3	CSAGPRGPDTQYF	TGCAGTGCTGGGCCCCGCGGGCCAGATACGCAGTATTTT
17	many	TRBD2	TRBV24-1	TRBJ2-3	CATSDLIGAGATDTQYF	TGTGCCACCAGTGATTTAATCGGAGCGGGAGCCACAGATACGCAGTATTTT
14	few	TRBD1	TRBV19	TRBJ2-7	CASSPTTGVGEQYF	TGTGCCAGTAGTCCCACGACAGGGGTCGGCGAGCAGTACTTC
12	many	NA	TRBV11-2	TRBJ2-1	CASSALRDEQFF	TGTGCCAGCAGCGCTCTCAGGGATGAGCAGTTCTTC
14	many	NA	TRBV12-3/TRBV12-4	TRBJ2-7	CASSLGEGGHEQYF	TGTGCCAGCAGTTTAGGAGAGGGCGGGCACGAGCAGTACTTC
15	NA	NA	TRBV7-8	TRBJ1-2	CASSLSGGRGDDYTF	TGTGCCAGCAGCTTATCGGGGGGGCGCGGCGATGACTACACCTTC
14	NA	NA	TRBV9	TRBJ2-2	CASSVTQTDGELFF	TGTGCCAGCAGCGTGACCCAGACGGACGGGGAGCTGTTTTTT
14	many	NA	TRBV11-2	TRBJ1-1	CASSPGTISTEAFF	TGTGCCAGCAGCCCAGGGACGATCAGCACTGAAGCTTTCTTT
14	many	NA	TRBV11-3	TRBJ2-3	CASSPGGTGDTQYF	TGTGCCAGCAGCCCCGGAGGGACCGGAGATACGCAGTATTTT
11	many	NA	TRBV21-1	TRBJ2-1	CASSKAAEQFF	TGTGCCAGCAGCAAGGCGGCTGAGCAGTTCTTC
17	few	TRBD2	TRBV5-4	TRBJ2-5	CASSLVFSGGHEETQYF	TGTGCCAGCAGCTTGGTATTCAGCGGGGGCCACGAAGAGACCCAGTACTTC
14	many	TRBD1	TRBV20-1	TRBJ1-1	CSASGTGHRGEAFF	TGCAGTGCTAGTGGGACAGGGCATCGAGGTGAAGCTTTCTTT
14	few	TRBD2	TRBV13	TRBJ2-3	CASTRSGSTDTQYF	TGTGCCAGCACCCGTAGCGGGTCCACAGATACGCAGTATTTT
13	many	TRBD1	TRBV20-1	TRBJ1-3	CSCPGQVGDTIYF	TGCAGTTGCCCGGGACAGGTCGGTGACACCATATATTTT
13	many	NA	TRBV12-3/TRBV12-4	TRBJ1-2	CASSQGGIGGYTF	TGTGCCAGCAGTCAAGGGGGGATAGGTGGCTACACCTTC
14	many	NA	TRBV7-2	TRBJ1-5	CASSLQGRRQPQHF	TGTGCCAGCAGCTTACAGGGGAGGAGGCAGCCCCAGCATTTT
14	many	NA	TRBV28	TRBJ2-1	CASSERSSYNEQFF	TGTGCCAGCAGCGAGCGGAGCTCCTACAATGAGCAGTTCTTC
14	many	NA	TRBV12-3/TRBV12-4	TRBJ2-5	CASSLRRRQETQYF	TGTGCCAGCAGTTTAAGACGAAGACAAGAGACCCAGTACTTC
16	NA	NA	TRBV29-1	TRBJ2-3	CSVQLGTVRAKDTQYF	TGCAGCGTTCAATTGGGGACGGTCAGGGCAAAAGATACGCAGTATTTT
13	many	NA	TRBV13	TRBJ1-5	CASSFDRGQPQHF	TGTGCCAGCAGCTTCGACAGAGGCCAGCCCCAGCATTTT
13	many	NA	TRBV28	TRBJ1-2	CASSFHNRDGYTF	TGTGCCAGCAGTTTCCACAACAGGGATGGCTACACCTTC
15	many	NA	TRBV7-9	TRBJ2-2	CASSLTGPEVWELFF	TGTGCCAGCAGTTTAACAGGGCCCGAAGTATGGGAGCTGTTTTTT
19	few	NA	TRBV11-2	TRBJ2-3	CASSLKRAGRRLDADTQYF	TGTGCCAGCAGCTTAAAGCGGGCGGGGCGGAGACTAGACGCAGATACGCAGTATTTT
15	many	NA	TRBV27	TRBJ2-3	CASSSGVFSTDTQYF	TGTGCCAGCAGTTCGGGGGTCTTCAGCACAGATACGCAGTATTTT
16	many	TRBD1	TRBV7-2	TRBJ2-2	CASSLRDRGVTGELFF	TGTGCCAGCAGCCTAAGGGACAGGGGGGTGACCGGGGAGCTGTTTTTT
15	many	TRBD1	TRBV4-3	TRBJ2-5	CASSQDRGQQETQYF	TGCGCCAGCAGCCAAGATAGGGGACAGCAAGAGACCCAGTACTTC
16	NA	NA	TRBV12-3/TRBV12-4	TRBJ1-5	CASSQDRPYSNQPQHF	TGTGCCAGCAGTCAAGACAGACCCTATAGCAATCAGCCCCAGCATTTT
13	many	NA	TRBV25-1	TRBJ2-1	CASRRDGYNEQFF	TGTGCCAGCAGACGCGACGGTTACAATGAGCAGTTCTTC
16	many	NA	TRBV12-3/TRBV12-4	TRBJ2-7	CASTTDGGTSLREQYF	TGTGCCAGCACGACCGATGGAGGGACTTCCCTCCGCGAGCAGTACTTC
14	few	TRBD1	TRBV20-1	TRBJ2-7	CSAHRDRGRNEQYF	TGCAGTGCCCACCGGGACAGGGGGAGGAACGAGCAGTACTTC
14	many	NA	TRBV20-1	TRBJ2-2	CSARPGPYTGELFF	TGCAGTGCTCGCCCCGGGCCGTACACCGGGGAGCTGTTTTTT
11	many	NA	TRBV19	TRBJ1-2	CASKQGYGYTF	TGTGCCAGTAAACAGGGCTACGGCTACACCTTC
11	many	NA	TRBV20-1	TRBJ2-7	CSARAKSEQYF	TGCAGTGCTAGGGCAAAGTCAGAGCAGTACTTC
14	many	TRBD2	TRBV5-1	TRBJ2-1	CASSSGREYNEQFF	TGCGCCAGCAGCTCCGGGAGGGAATACAATGAGCAGTTCTTC
16	NA	NA	TRBV15	TRBJ2-6	CATSRDRNSGANVLTF	TGTGCCACCAGCAGGGATAGGAACTCTGGGGCCAACGTCCTGACTTTC
17	many	TRBD1	TRBV27	TRBJ1-5	CASRKTGGSSSNQPQHF	TGTGCCAGCAGAAAGACAGGGGGAAGCAGTAGCAATCAGCCCCAGCATTTT
16	many	TRBD1	TRBV20-1	TRBJ1-2	CSARDTGQATNYGYTF	TGCAGTGCTAGAGATACAGGACAGGCAACTAACTATGGCTACACCTTC
12	many	NA	TRBV7-2	TRBJ1-2	CASSLRVSGYTF	TGTGCCAGCAGCTTGAGGGTTTCGGGCTACACCTTC
14	many	TRBD2	TRBV7-2	TRBJ2-5	CASSRTSGRKTQYF	TGTGCCAGCAGCCGTACTAGCGGGAGAAAGACCCAGTACTTC
15	NA	TRBD1	TRBV5-1	TRBJ2-1	CASSLEQGYYNGQFF	TGCGCCAGCAGCTTGGAACAGGGGTACTACAATGGGCAGTTCTTC
14	many	NA	TRBV6-1	TRBJ1-5	CATVQGGGNQPQHF	TGTGCCACGGTACAGGGAGGGGGCAATCAGCCCCAGCATTTT
15	many	TRBD2	TRBV5-1	TRBJ2-7	CASSLSVAGDYEQYF	TGCGCCAGCAGCTTGTCCGTAGCGGGGGACTACGAGCAGTACTTC
14	many	NA	TRBV6-1	TRBJ2-7	CASSEFDRQYEQYF	TGTGCCAGCAGTGAGTTCGACAGGCAGTACGAGCAGTACTTC
14	few	NA	TRBV11-3	TRBJ2-5	CASSLGLGSETQYF	TGTGCCAGCAGCTTAGGTTTGGGATCGGAGACCCAGTACTTC
13	many	NA	TRBV27	TRBJ1-1	CASSASPNTEAFF	TGTGCCAGCAGCGCTTCACCGAACACTGAAGCTTTCTTT
13	many	NA	TRBV12-3/TRBV12-4	TRBJ1-5	CASRAHAERAQHF	TGTGCCAGCAGGGCACATGCAGAGAGAGCCCAGCATTTT
17	many	NA	TRBV3-1	TRBJ2-5	CASSQDLVRRAQETQYF	TGTGCCAGCAGCCAAGATCTGGTACGCAGGGCCCAAGAGACCCAGTACTTC
13	many	NA	TRBV6-1	TRBJ1-5	CASSEARNQPQHF	TGTGCCAGCAGTGAGGCCCGTAATCAGCCCCAGCATTTT
15	many	TRBD2	TRBV7-3	TRBJ2-1	CASSLTELAGGEQFF	TGTGCCAGCAGCTTAACTGAACTAGCGGGAGGGGAGCAGTTCTTC
11	many	NA	TRBV9	TRBJ2-1	CASSVEGEQFF	TGTGCCAGCAGCGTAGAGGGTGAGCAGTTCTTC
13	many	TRBD2	TRBV6-1	TRBJ2-7	CASPGLAEYEQYF	TGTGCCAGCCCGGGACTAGCAGAGTACGAGCAGTACTTC
16	many	NA	TRBV7-2	TRBJ1-2	CASISRAGVVNYGYTF	TGTGCCAGCATATCCCGGGCCGGAGTGGTAAACTATGGCTACACCTTC
13	many	NA	TRBV5-1	TRBJ2-7	CASSSRGPYEQYF	TGCGCCAGCAGCTCTAGAGGGCCTTACGAGCAGTACTTC